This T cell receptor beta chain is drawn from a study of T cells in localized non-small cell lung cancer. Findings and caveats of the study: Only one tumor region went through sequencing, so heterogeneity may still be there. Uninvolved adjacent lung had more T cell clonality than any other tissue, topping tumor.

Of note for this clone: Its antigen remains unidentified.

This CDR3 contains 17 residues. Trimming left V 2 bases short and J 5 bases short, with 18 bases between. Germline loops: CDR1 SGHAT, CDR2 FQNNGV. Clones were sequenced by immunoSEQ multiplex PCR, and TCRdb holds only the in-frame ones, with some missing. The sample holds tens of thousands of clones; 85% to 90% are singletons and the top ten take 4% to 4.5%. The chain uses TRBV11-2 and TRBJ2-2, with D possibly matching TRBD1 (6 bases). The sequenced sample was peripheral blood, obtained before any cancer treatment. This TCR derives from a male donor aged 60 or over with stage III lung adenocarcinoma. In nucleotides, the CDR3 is TGTGCCAGCAGCTTAAAGGGAGCAGGGGTTGGAACCGGGGAGCTGTTTTTT. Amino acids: CASSLKGAGVGTGELFF.